This TCR beta chain was captured by sequencing in a study of CD39 and CD103 CD8 tumor-infiltrating T cells (dated by TCRdb to the late 2010s). A note on the overall study: Repertoire comparisons were shown for an HPV-positive HNSCC, an HPV-negative HNSCC, an ovarian cancer and a melanoma patient. TCRbeta CDR3 deep sequencing compared repertoires of CD8 TIL subsets defined by CD103 and CD39 with peripheral memory CD8 T cells.

In regard to this clone: What this receptor recognizes is not known. The record has no base qualities; no much larger clone is one base away.

From around 10,000 to 100,000 sorted cells per subset, genomic DNA was extracted using the DNeasy Blood and Tissue Kit. TCRbeta V-J or V-D-J regions were sequenced and mapped by the immunoSEQ service, with coverage above 10x per sample. Turning to the authors' computational methods: Only productive rearrangements exported from the immunoSEQ Analyzer platform were analyzed, with clonality assessed on the 500 most abundant clones. To quantify how much repertoires overlapped between populations, both the Morisita-Horn similarity index and the Jaccard index were used. Morisita-Horn similarity between CD8 T-cell subset TCR repertoires was measured in several cancer patients. Imported from immuneACCESS, the table was reduced by TCRdb to in-frame sequences with V and J called. These copies leave out some clones; in studies compared against another copy, an unresolved V gene accounts for under half, and the cause of the remainder is not known. That table supplies the V and J calls and clone size; D and trimming were determined from the DNA. The sample contains 4,500 to 5,500 clones, under 80% of them found a single time. Clones ranked in the top ten supply 9% to 15% of the sample.

Results and caveats for the whole study, not just this receptor: Compared with DN and SP CD8 TILs and with blood memory CD8 T cells, DP CD8 TILs appeared more oligoclonal, with the top 30 clonotypes covering about 50-90%. DP TIL clonotypes were rarely detected in blood or uninvolved lymph node, whereas DN TIL clonotypes were found to largely overlap with peripheral memory CD8 repertoires.

No therapy was being received by patients at the time of sample collection, although prior treatments had ranged from chemotherapy, radiotherapy, surgery and immunotherapy to none. After thawing, cells were enriched for T lymphocytes using a negative-selection kit, and EpCAM beads were added for tumor-infiltrating lymphocytes. Memory CD8 T cells were sorted as CD8+CD4-CD45RA- cells irrespective of CCR7 expression. Before analysis, peripheral blood mononuclear cells were isolated on a Ficoll-Paque PLUS gradient and cryopreserved. Populations were sorted on a FACSAria II to just over 97% purity, and cell pellets were frozen without culture for TCR sequencing. Via the germline V gene, CDR1 is MNHNS and CDR2 SASEGT. The CDR3 runs 16 amino acids, cysteine and phenylalanine included. Just the 48-base CDR3 DNA is kept, in frame starting at base 1. V trim: 3 bases; J trim: 8 bases; unmatched bases: 9.

The rearrangement joined TRBV6-1 to TRBJ1-4, with 10 bases aligning to TRBD1. The clonotype was recovered from a human donor with head and neck squamous cell carcinoma. Input material: CD8+ T cells sorted from blood. The cell subset or site label corresponds to: total memory CD8 T cells (CD45RA-CCR7+/-) from blood or uninvolved lymph node. The CDR3 region reads CASSEGSGTGEEKLFF. The bases are TGTGCCAGCAGTGAGGGCAGCGGGACAGGGGAAGAAAAACTGTTTTTT.